The TCR beta chain under discussion was sequenced for a study of CD8+ T cells in alopecia areata. Looking at the study overall: For the treated group, dosing was oral tofacitinib at 5 to 10 mg twice daily. Scoring treated patients' severity relied on the percentage of scalp area affected. Study-wide results and caveats: Under tofacitinib, fewer expanded CD8+ clones appeared among the top 100 scalp clones. Compared with normal scalp, lesional scalp had higher clonality and more expanded CD8+ clones.

Per germline, CDR1 LGHNA and CDR2 YNFKEQ. V lost 8 bases and J 4 bases, leaving 21 bases between the germline ends. The CDR3 is 16 residues long. Concerning this clone itself: Its specificity is not known.

Treatment of the sample: oral pan-JAK inhibitor, 5-10 mg twice daily. RNA extraction was followed by reverse transcription into cDNA, which acted as the sequencing template. Generated by immunoSEQ multiplex PCR, the TCRdb table keeps only in-frame clones and is missing some. This table has 250,000 to 300,000 clones, 58% appearing once. This sample comprised CD4+ T cells sorted from blood, obtained at week 24, from a patient treated with tofacitinib. The rearrangement joins TRBV4-2 to TRBJ2-4; D is possibly TRBD2 (7 bases). This TCR came from a human donor with alopecia areata. CDR3 sequence reads: CASGGGRSWNKNIQYF. The CDR3 region has the DNA TGTGCCAGCGGCGGGGGCCGCTCTTGGAATAAAAACATTCAGTACTTC.